The sequence of this TCR beta chain was determined in a study of early T cells in non-severe SARS-CoV-2 infection. Across the study: Bulk RNA isolated from unsorted whole blood underwent sequencing; chains were not paired.

Unique molecular identifiers were affixed to single, distinct cDNA molecules. In TCRdb, the 5' RACE reads were re-called with MiXCR into one record per CDR3 protein. In the table there are roughly 20,000 distinct CDR3 sequences, less than 7.5% of which are singletons. CDR3 length equals 16 residues. The germline CDR1 and CDR2 sequences are SGHTS and YDEGEE. Trimming removed 0 bases from V and 3 bases from J; junction bases left unmatched: 6. The rearrangement uses TRBV5-8 and TRBJ2-7, with 10 bases that match TRBD1. The sequencing used whole blood, collected at baseline. The sequence was collected from an adult who was a healthcare worker with PCR-confirmed SARS-CoV-2 infection or an uninfected control (not recorded which). In nucleotides, the CDR3 is TGTGCCAGCAGCTTGGTGACAGGGGGCACGTACTACGAGCAGTACTTC. It codes for CASSLVTGGTYYEQYF.